The rows below give T cell receptor beta chains drawn from one sample of a study of human T cells and chemical hapten exposure. TCRdb re-called the 5' RACE reads through MiXCR, storing one row per CDR3 protein. The repertoire holds 81,000 or so distinct CDR3 sequences, with roughly 7.7% as singletons. The receptors come from a male donor in good health. Each CDR3 is given with its conserved first and last residue. Each record gives: D gene, clone size, V gene, J gene, CDR3 DNA, CDR3 protein. The D gene is left open where the match is weak. Clone size appears in some rows only: once, few, many, or a class for an expanded clone.

D gene: NA; clone size: many; V gene: TRBV18; J gene: TRBJ2-7; CDR3 DNA: TGTGCCAGCTCAAGTTCTACGGGCCGCACCTACGAGCAGTACTTC; CDR3 protein: CASSSSTGRTYEQYF
D gene: NA; clone size: few; V gene: TRBV2; J gene: TRBJ1-5; CDR3 DNA: TGTGCCAGCAGCGAGGGGGGAGCTTATAGCAATCAGCCCCAGCATTTT; CDR3 protein: CASSEGGAYSNQPQHF
D gene: NA; clone size: NA; V gene: TRBV7-8; J gene: TRBJ2-7; CDR3 DNA: TGTGCCAGCAGGACTGGAGTTGTGAACGAGCAGTACTTC; CDR3 protein: CASRTGVVNEQYF
D gene: TRBD2; clone size: few; V gene: TRBV5-1; J gene: TRBJ2-3; CDR3 DNA: TGCGCCAGCAGCTTGAGGACTAGCGGGAGTGATACGCAGTATTTT; CDR3 protein: CASSLRTSGSDTQYF
D gene: TRBD2; clone size: many; V gene: TRBV7-2; J gene: TRBJ2-7; CDR3 DNA: TGTGCCAGCAGTTTAACTAGCGGGAGCTCCTACGAGCAGTACTTC; CDR3 protein: CASSLTSGSSYEQYF
D gene: NA; clone size: few; V gene: TRBV10-3; J gene: TRBJ2-3; CDR3 DNA: TGTGCCATCAGTGAGTCGTCGGGGGCTTTCACAGATACGCAGTATTTT; CDR3 protein: CAISESSGAFTDTQYF
D gene: NA; clone size: few; V gene: TRBV25-1; J gene: TRBJ2-1; CDR3 DNA: TGTGCCAGCAGCTTAGACGATTTTTACAATGAGCAGTTCTTC; CDR3 protein: CASSLDDFYNEQFF
D gene: TRBD1; clone size: many; V gene: TRBV12-3/TRBV12-4; J gene: TRBJ1-5; CDR3 DNA: TGTGCCAGCAGTTTTGGACAGGGGGGCAATCAGCCCCAGCATTTT; CDR3 protein: CASSFGQGGNQPQHF
D gene: TRBD2; clone size: few; V gene: TRBV12-3/TRBV12-4; J gene: TRBJ2-3; CDR3 DNA: TGTGCCAGCAGGCCCGGGACTAGCGGCCGCACAGATACGCAGTATTTT; CDR3 protein: CASRPGTSGRTDTQYF
D gene: TRBD2; clone size: NA; V gene: TRBV3-1; J gene: TRBJ2-3; CDR3 DNA: TGTGCCAGCAGCCCCGTTCTTCAGACTAGCGGGGGGCCGTGGAGCACAGATACGCAGTATTTT; CDR3 protein: CASSPVLQTSGGPWSTDTQYF
D gene: NA; clone size: many; V gene: TRBV5-1; J gene: TRBJ1-1; CDR3 DNA: TGCGCCAGCAGCTCTGACGGTGAAACTGAAGCTTTCTTT; CDR3 protein: CASSSDGETEAFF
D gene: TRBD2; clone size: few; V gene: TRBV3-1; J gene: TRBJ2-3; CDR3 DNA: TGTGCCAGCAGCCAAGCTCGGGCCAGCGGGAGGGCTGAATACACAGATACGCAGTATTTT; CDR3 protein: CASSQARASGRAEYTDTQYF
D gene: TRBD2; clone size: many; V gene: TRBV12-3/TRBV12-4; J gene: TRBJ2-3; CDR3 DNA: TGTGCCAGCAGGAGACGACTAGCGGGGGATACAGATACGCAGTATTTT; CDR3 protein: CASRRRLAGDTDTQYF
D gene: NA; clone size: few; V gene: TRBV12-3/TRBV12-4; J gene: TRBJ1-2; CDR3 DNA: TGTGCCAGCAGTCTTAGGGGGGTCGACTATGGCTACACCTTC; CDR3 protein: CASSLRGVDYGYTF
D gene: NA; clone size: NA; V gene: TRBV18; J gene: TRBJ1-2; CDR3 DNA: TGTGCCAGCTCACCTCCGACAGTCGACTATGGCTACACCTTC; CDR3 protein: CASSPPTVDYGYTF
D gene: NA; clone size: few; V gene: TRBV18; J gene: TRBJ1-2; CDR3 DNA: TGTGCCAGCTCACCCGGACATCTAAACTATGGCTACACCTTC; CDR3 protein: CASSPGHLNYGYTF
D gene: TRBD2; clone size: many; V gene: TRBV20-1; J gene: TRBJ2-3; CDR3 DNA: TGCAGTGCTAGAAATCCGACTAGCGGGACCACAGATACGCAGTATTTT; CDR3 protein: CSARNPTSGTTDTQYF
D gene: NA; clone size: few; V gene: TRBV15; J gene: TRBJ1-4; CDR3 DNA: TGTGCCACCAGCATGGACGGAATGGGGAGGACTAATGAAAAACTGTTTTTT; CDR3 protein: CATSMDGMGRTNEKLFF